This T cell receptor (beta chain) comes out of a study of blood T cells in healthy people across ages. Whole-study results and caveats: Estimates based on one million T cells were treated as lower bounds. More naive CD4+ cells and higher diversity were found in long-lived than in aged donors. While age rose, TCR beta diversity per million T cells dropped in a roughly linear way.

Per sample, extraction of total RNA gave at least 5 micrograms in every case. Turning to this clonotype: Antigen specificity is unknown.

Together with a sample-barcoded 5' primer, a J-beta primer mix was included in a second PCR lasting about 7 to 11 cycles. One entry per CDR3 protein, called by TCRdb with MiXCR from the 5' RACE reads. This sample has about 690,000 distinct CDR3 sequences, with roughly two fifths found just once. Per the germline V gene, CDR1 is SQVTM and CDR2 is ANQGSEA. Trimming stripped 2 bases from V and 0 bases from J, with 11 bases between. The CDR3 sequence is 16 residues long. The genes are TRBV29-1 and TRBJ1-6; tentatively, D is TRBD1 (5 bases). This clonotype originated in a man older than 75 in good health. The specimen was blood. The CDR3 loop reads CSVERGSSSYNSPLHF. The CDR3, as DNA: TGCAGCGTTGAAAGGGGTTCGAGCTCCTATAATTCACCCCTCCACTTT.